The table lists the clone carrying this TCR beta chain with a few counts. These data come from a study of blood T cell repertoires in COVID-19. Whole-study context: COVID-19 samples from acute and convalescent phases originated in the United States, Italy and Spain.

Repertoires were generated with immunoSEQ multiplex PCR, while TCRdb's copy carries only in-frame clones and drops some. The data hold about 190,000 clones, with less than 80% observed a single time. Germline V CDR1 and CDR2: MDHEN, SYDVKM. The CDR3 runs to 15 residues. V lost 6 bases to trimming and J lost 0 bases, with 12 bases between them. The receptor was isolated from a woman aged 45-60 years with acute or convalescent COVID-19. Sequencing was done on a sample of peripheral blood. The chain recombines TRBV28 with TRBJ1-5, with a tentative D call TRBD1 (5 bases). The CDR3 bases are TGTGCCAGCAGCCCGACAGAAAATAGCAATCAGCCCCAGCATTTT. This sequence encodes CASSPTENSNQPQHF. Full variable domain (remainder filled in from reference TRBV28 and TRBJ1-5): DVKVTQSSRYLVKRTGEKVFLECVQDMDHENMFWYRQDPGLGLRLIYFSYDVKMKEKGDIPEGYSVSREKKERFSLILESASTNQTSMYLCASSPTENSNQPQHFGDGTRLSIL.